This TCR beta chain appears in the sequencing data of a study of blood T cell repertoires in COVID-19. Study as a whole: Material from acute and convalescent COVID-19 was sourced from the United States, Italy and Spain.

Some clones are missing from TCRdb's copy, which holds only in-frame ones; the method was immunoSEQ multiplex PCR. The profile covers approximately 140,000 clones, with about 88% appearing a single time and roughly 10% taken by the ten largest. This clone was recorded only once. The TCR sequence derives from a man aged 50-60 years with active or convalescent COVID-19. The sample was peripheral blood.

The CDR3 sequence: CAISEGTGSLGEQYF. The CDR3 DNA reads as TGTGCCATCAGTGAGGGGACAGGGTCCCTAGGGGAGCAGTACTTC. The chain joins TRBV10-3 to TRBJ2-7; 9 positions match TRBD1. This CDR3 is built from 15 residues. Germline V gives CDR1 ENHRY, CDR2 SYGVKD. V lost 2 bases and J lost 7; bases outside the gene matches: 9.